The next 21 T cell receptor beta chains were all read from a single sample in a study of OX40 agonist ivuxolimab in advanced cancers. Here immunoSEQ multiplex PCR was the method, and the copy in TCRdb shows in-frame clones only, minus some. The top ten hold 11% of the sample, which has roughly 77,000 clones, approximately 90% seen once. The sample in question was CD4+ or CD8+ T cells sorted from blood, obtained in a trial of the OX40 agonist ivuxolimab. The receptor source for this set is an adult with an advanced solid tumor such as melanoma, head and neck, liver or kidney cancer.

This chain connects TRBV19 to TRBJ2-7; 9 bases match TRBD1. The germline gives CDR1 LNHDA, CDR2 SQIVND (reference sequence). With V trimmed by 6 bases and J by 7 bases, 10 bases remained unmatched. CDR3 length: 14 residues. CDR3 in amino acids: CASSLGQGFGEQYF. The CDR3 nucleotides are TGTGCCAGTAGCCTCGGACAGGGGTTTGGGGAGCAGTACTTC.

The chain employs TRBV30 and TRBJ2-1; D gene unclear. Deletions cut 1 base from V and 5 bases from J, with 3 bases between. Germline lookup yields CDR1 GTSNPN and CDR2 SVGIG (reference sequence). CDR3 size: 11 residues. The CDR3 reads CAWSANNEQFF. The CDR3, as DNA: TGTGCCTGGAGTGCCAACAATGAGCAGTTCTTC.

This clone was found once. This chain uses TRBV5-4 with TRBJ1-3; D is possibly TRBD1 (6 bases). Per the germline V gene, CDR1 is SGHNT and CDR2 is YYREEE (reference sequence). The CDR3 is 15 residues long. Trimming stripped 2 bases from V and 3 bases from J, with 12 bases between. CDR3 DNA: TGTGCCAGCAGCTTCCGGGGGGCGCATGGAAACACCATATATTTT. Translating it yields CASSFRGAHGNTIYF.

This chain links TRBV7-8 with TRBJ1-2; 12 bases fit TRBD1. This CDR3 is 18 amino acids long. After removal of 2 bases from V and 6 bases from J, the junction contained 13 bases not matched to a gene. Germline V CDR1 and CDR2: SGHVS, FQNEAQ. DNA of the CDR3: TGTGCCAGCAGCTTAAATTTGGGACAGGGGGCTTCTGGGGATGGCTACACCTTC. Translated, it gives CASSLNLGQGASGDGYTF.

V and J are TRBV4-3 and TRBJ2-1; tentatively, D is TRBD1 (6 bases). The V end was cut by 0 bases, the J end by 0 bases, with 12 bases between. Germline lookup yields CDR1 LGHNA and CDR2 YSLEER. The CDR3 is made up of 17 amino acids. The CDR3 DNA is TGCGCCAGCAGCCAAGACCCCGAGGGGGTCTCCTACAATGAGCAGTTCTTC. It specifies CASSQDPEGVSYNEQFF.

This chain uses TRBV27 with TRBJ2-2, with D perhaps given as TRBD1 or TRBD2 (5 bases each). Germline lookup yields CDR1 MNHEY and CDR2 SMNVEV (reference sequence). V lost 5 bases to trimming and J lost 4 bases, with 23 bases between them. The CDR3 sequence is 18 residues long. CDR3 nucleotides: TGTGCCAGCAGTCCCTTCCCCGGGACCGGTGGGCCCACCGGGGAGCTGTTTTTT. Protein product: CASSPFPGTGGPTGELFF.

The V and J genes are TRBV7-9 and TRBJ2-7; D might be TRBD1 or TRBD2, each matching 5 bases. Per the germline V gene, CDR1 is SEHNR and CDR2 is FQNEAQ (reference sequence). With 5 bases removed from V and 3 bases from J, the gap between germline ends came to 11 bases. This CDR3 is 13 amino acids long. CDR3 amino acids: CASSEARGYEQYF. CDR3 DNA: TGTGCCAGCAGCGAAGCGAGGGGCTACGAGCAGTACTTC.

This chain uses TRBV6-4 with TRBJ1-2; 8 positions match TRBD1. Germline loops: CDR1 MRHNA, CDR2 SNTAGT. After removal of 3 bases from V and 7 bases from J, the junction contained 13 bases not matched to a gene. The CDR3 covers 16 residues. The CDR3 sequence is CASSEEWFETGVGYTF. The CDR3 nucleotides read TGTGCCAGCAGTGAAGAGTGGTTTGAGACAGGGGTTGGCTACACCTTC.

The CDR3 here is CASSRDRPTDTQYF. CDR3 nucleotides: TGTGCCAGCAGCCGGGACAGACCCACAGATACGCAGTATTTT. This chain joins TRBV6-5 and TRBJ2-3; 7 bases line up with TRBD1. The CDR3 has 14 residues. The germline gives CDR1 MNHEY, CDR2 SVGAGI. The junction had 5 bases not matched to a gene; V was cut back by 6 bases and J by 2 bases.

The chain has TRBV7-9 and TRBJ2-7, with D tentatively TRBD2 (5 bases). The germline V gene encodes CDR1 SEHNR and CDR2 FQNEAQ (reference sequence). The V and J ends lost 4 bases and 5 bases respectively, with 24 bases between them. The CDR3 covers 17 residues. The CDR3 nucleotides read TGTGCCAGCAGCTCCATACTCGGGGTAAACGGAGAGGACGAGCAGTACTTC. Translating gives CASSSILGVNGEDEQYF.

The chain employs TRBV27 and TRBJ1-6; D not resolved. The CDR3 consists of 16 residues. CDR1 and CDR2 from the germline V gene are MNHEY and SMNVEV (reference sequence). The germline V and J ends were trimmed by 2 bases and 14 bases, with 22 bases remaining between them. The CDR3 region is CASSLGPGSGLLALHF. The CDR3 DNA is TGTGCCAGCAGTTTAGGTCCGGGAAGCGGCCTTTTGGCCCTCCACTTT.

The CDR3 here is CASSILQGPYGYTF. The DNA of the CDR3 is TGTGCCAGCAGCATACTACAGGGGCCCTATGGCTACACCTTC. The chain recombines TRBV7-9 with TRBJ1-2; 7 bases align to TRBD1. Germline assignment: CDR1 SEHNR and CDR2 FQNEAQ (reference sequence). Losses at the gene ends were 5 bases for V and 4 bases for J; bases not matched to a gene: 7. The CDR3 covers 14 residues.

This chain links TRBV7-9 with TRBJ1-5; 8 bases align to TRBD1. Unmatched junction bases numbered 7, after V lost 6 bases and J lost 6 bases. Germline V gene data show CDR1 as SEHNR and CDR2 as FQNEAQ (reference sequence). CDR3 size: 14 residues. For the CDR3, the DNA is TGTGCCAGCAGTTCACAGGGGGTGGGTCAGCCCCAGCATTTT. Its translation is CASSSQGVGQPQHF.

The CDR3 DNA reads TGTGCCAGCAGCCCAGGGGCGGGAGCGACTAACTATGGCTACACCTTC. This encodes CASSPGAGATNYGYTF. The chain uses TRBV7-9 and TRBJ1-2; tentatively, D is TRBD1 (6 bases). Germline-derived CDR1 and CDR2 are SEHNR and FQNEAQ (reference sequence). V was cut by 5 bases and J by 0 bases, with 16 bases left in between. The CDR3 is 16 amino acids.

This clone was counted only a few times. The chain couples TRBV7-9 to TRBJ1-1; D ambiguous. V was clipped by 3 bases and J by 5 bases, with 4 bases between them. The CDR3 spans 11 residues. CDR1 is SEHNR and CDR2 is FQNEAQ in the germline V gene (reference sequence). CDR3 in amino acids: CASSFGTEAFF. The CDR3 DNA is TGTGCCAGCAGCTTCGGTACTGAAGCTTTCTTT.

The rearrangement links TRBV4-1 to TRBJ1-5; 7 bases are shared with TRBD1. This CDR3 contains 14 residues. V lost 5 bases and J lost 2; bases outside the gene matches: 3. Germline assignment: CDR1 MGHRA and CDR2 YSYEKL. CDR3: CASSSGTGNQPQHF. In nucleotides, the CDR3 is TGCGCCAGCAGCTCCGGGACAGGCAATCAGCCCCAGCATTTT.

V and J are TRBV12-5 and TRBJ1-1, with a weak D call TRBD1 (6 bases). V was clipped by 5 bases and J by 5 bases, with 9 bases between them. Germline-derived CDR1 and CDR2 are LGHNT and FRNRAP. CDR3 size: 12 residues. CDR3 sequence: CASGRGGTEAFF. The CDR3 nucleotides read TGTGCTAGTGGTCGAGGGGGAACTGAAGCTTTCTTT.

This chain joins TRBV29-1 and TRBJ1-5, with TRBD1 matching over 9 bases. The CDR3 extends over 13 amino acids. The V segment lost 5 bases and the J segment 4 bases; nucleotides outside the gene matches: 3. Germline CDR1 is SQVTM and CDR2 is ANQGSEA. The DNA for the CDR3 is TGCAGCGTTCCCGGGACAGGGAATCAGCCCCAGCATTTT. Residues: CSVPGTGNQPQHF.

This chain uses TRBV4-1 with TRBJ1-5, with 9 bases matching TRBD1. Germline-derived CDR1 and CDR2 are MGHRA and YSYEKL. With V trimmed by 3 bases and J by 6 bases, 3 bases remained unmatched. The CDR3 sequence is 14 residues long. CDR3 in amino acids: CASSHPGQGQPQHF. The CDR3, as DNA: TGCGCCAGCAGCCACCCGGGACAGGGTCAGCCCCAGCATTTT.

V gene TRBV27 combines with J gene TRBJ2-7, with TRBD2 identical over 11 bases. The ends lost 9 bases at V and 7 bases at J; junction bases unmatched: 11. CDR1 and CDR2 from the germline V gene are MNHEY and SMNVEV (reference sequence). There are 14 residues in the CDR3. The CDR3 sequence: CASQARVAGGEQYF. The DNA of the CDR3 is TGTGCCAGTCAAGCGAGAGTAGCGGGGGGGGAGCAGTACTTC.

This clone has more than one count but fewer than ten. The same CDR3 is also encoded by other DNA sequences in this sample. The V and J genes are TRBV4-1 and TRBJ1-2; tentatively, D is TRBD1 (5 bases). V gave up 3 bases and J gave up 1 base, with 9 bases separating them. The germline CDR1 and CDR2 sequences are MGHRA and YSYEKL. CDR3 size: 14 residues. CDR3 nucleotides: TGCGCCAGCAGCCAGGGGACGGTTAACTATGGCTACACCTTC. This sequence encodes CASSQGTVNYGYTF.